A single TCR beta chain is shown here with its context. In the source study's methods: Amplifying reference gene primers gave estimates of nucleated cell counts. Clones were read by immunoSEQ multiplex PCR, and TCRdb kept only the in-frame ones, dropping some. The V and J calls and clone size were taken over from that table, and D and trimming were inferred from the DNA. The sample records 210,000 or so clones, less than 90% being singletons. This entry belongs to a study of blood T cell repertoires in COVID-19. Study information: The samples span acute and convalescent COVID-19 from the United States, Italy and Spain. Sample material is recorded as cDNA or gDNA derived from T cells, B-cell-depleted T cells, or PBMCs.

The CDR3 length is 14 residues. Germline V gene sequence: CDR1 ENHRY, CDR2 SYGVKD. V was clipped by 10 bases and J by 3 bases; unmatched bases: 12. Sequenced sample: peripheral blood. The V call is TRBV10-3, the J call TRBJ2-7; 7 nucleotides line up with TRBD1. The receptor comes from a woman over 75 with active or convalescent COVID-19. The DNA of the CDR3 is TGTGCCACCAAACCCCGGGACAGAGACTACGAGCAGTACTTC. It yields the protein CATKPRDRDYEQYF.